These T cell receptor beta chains were read from a single sample in a study of blood T cell repertoires in COVID-19. Here immunoSEQ multiplex PCR was the method, and the copy in TCRdb shows in-frame clones only, minus some. The sample has fewer than 600,000 clones; 85% to 90% are singletons. Material: peripheral blood. All receptors come from a man between 18 and 35 years old with COVID-19, enrolled during active disease. CDR3s include the opening cysteine and the closing phenylalanine or tryptophan. A D gene is named only where the DNA matches it firmly. Clone size is given for some rows only: seen once, a few or many times, or a class if the clone is expanded.

TRBJ2-7	-	TRBV30	-	TGTGCCTGGAGCGCGGGACTCTCTACCTACGAGCAGTACTTC	CAWSAGLSTYEQYF
TRBJ2-1	TRBD2	TRBV5-5	-	TGTGCCAGCAGCACGGGAGGACGGAACAATGAGCAGTTCTTC	CASSTGGRNNEQFF
TRBJ2-3	TRBD2	TRBV4-1	-	TGCGCCAGCAGCCAACTAGCGGGAGTTGCAGATACGCAGTATTTT	CASSQLAGVADTQYF
TRBJ1-2	-	TRBV4-1	-	TGCGCCAGCAGCCAAGTACAGAACTCTAACTATGGCTACACCTTC	CASSQVQNSNYGYTF
TRBJ2-7	-	TRBV3-1/TRBV3-2	once	TGTGCCAGCAGCCAAGATCGGACTTGGGCGAGCTCCTACGAGCAGTACTTC	CASSQDRTWASSYEQYF
TRBJ2-3	-	TRBV11-2	once	TGTGCCAGCAGCCCCCTTACTTTAGTTCGCACAGATACGCAGTATTTT	CASSPLTLVRTDTQYF
TRBJ2-1	-	TRBV27	-	TGTGCCAGCAGTCCCGGTTTTAGCATTTCCTACAATGAGCAGTTCTTC	CASSPGFSISYNEQFF
TRBJ2-3	TRBD2	TRBV13	few	TGTGCCAGCAGCTTAACCGAGGGAGGGGGCACAGATACGCAGTATTTT	CASSLTEGGGTDTQYF
TRBJ2-1	TRBD1	TRBV6-6	-	TGTGCCAGCAGAATACCGGGACAGGGGGAAAATGAGCAGTTCTTC	CASRIPGQGENEQFF
TRBJ2-1	TRBD2	TRBV4-1	-	TGCGCCAGCAGCCAAGCATTAGCGGGGGGCTCTTCGCCGCTCTACAATGAGCAGTTCTTC	CASSQALAGGSSPLYNEQFF
TRBJ2-3	TRBD2	TRBV5-1	-	TGCGCCAGCAGCTCGGGGGGGGTCACAGATACGCAGTATTTT	CASSSGGVTDTQYF
TRBJ1-2	-	TRBV19	once	TGTGCCAGTACCACCTCAGCAGGGAACTATGGCTACACCTTC	CASTTSAGNYGYTF
TRBJ2-2	-	TRBV19	few	TGTGCCAGTAGTACGGCCGGGGTCAGCGGGGAGCTGTTTTTT	CASSTAGVSGELFF
TRBJ2-3	TRBD2	TRBV19	-	TGTGCCAGTAGTCGACTAGCGACACCAGATACGCAGTATTTT	CASSRLATPDTQYF
TRBJ2-1	TRBD2	TRBV2	-	TGTGCCGGCAGCCGCGGGAGGAACTCCTACAATGAGCAGTTCTTC	CAGSRGRNSYNEQFF
TRBJ2-5	TRBD1	TRBV18	-	TGTGCCAGCTCACCTCCAAACGGGACAGGAATCCAAGAGACCCAGTACTTC	CASSPPNGTGIQETQYF
TRBJ1-6	-	TRBV7-6	-	TGTGCCAGCAGCTTAGGAGCAGGGCAAAATTCACCCCTCCACTTT	CASSLGAGQNSPLHF
TRBJ1-1	TRBD1	TRBV2	-	TGTGCCAGCAGTGAAGAGACAGGGTCGAAAGCTTTCTTT	CASSEETGSKAFF
TRBJ1-5	TRBD1	TRBV6-5	-	TGTGCCAGCAGACCCGGGACAGCTTTTCAGCCCCAGCATTTT	CASRPGTAFQPQHF
TRBJ2-2	TRBD1	TRBV5-1	-	TGCGCCAGCAGCACACAGGGGGCGATGTCCGGGGAGCTGTTTTTT	CASSTQGAMSGELFF
TRBJ2-5	TRBD2	TRBV6-6	-	TGTGCCAGCAGTCAAAGACTAGCGGGGGGGATCCAAGAGACCCAGTACTTC	CASSQRLAGGIQETQYF
TRBJ2-7	TRBD1	TRBV6-5	-	TGTGCCAGCCGCCCGGGACAGGGATCCACCTACGAGCAGTACTTC	CASRPGQGSTYEQYF
TRBJ2-5	-	TRBV5-1	-	TGCGCCAGCAGCCTCCGGGTGGGTGGAGGGGAGACCCAGTACTTC	CASSLRVGGGETQYF
TRBJ2-7	TRBD1	TRBV9	-	TGTGCCAGCAGCAGGGGGACAGGGGTTCGGCACGAGCAGTACTTC	CASSRGTGVRHEQYF
TRBJ1-5	TRBD1	TRBV18	-	TGTGCCAGCTCCCCGGACAGGGGAAGAGATCAGCCCCAGCATTTT	CASSPDRGRDQPQHF
TRBJ2-2	TRBD2	TRBV2	-	TGTGCCAGCAGGGGGACTAGCGGGAGGGCCGGTGGCGGGGAGCTGTTTTTT	CASRGTSGRAGGGELFF
TRBJ2-3	TRBD2	TRBV5-4	once	TGTGCCAGCAGCTCCGGGACTAGCGGGACCTGGGATACGCAGTATTTT	CASSSGTSGTWDTQYF
TRBJ2-5	TRBD1	TRBV5-1	-	TGCGCCAGCAGCCCGGGACAGCCCTCGGAGACCCAGTACTTC	CASSPGQPSETQYF
TRBJ2-4	TRBD1	TRBV6-5	-	TGTGCCAGCAGTCCACAGGGGGCAGCCAAAAACATTCAGTACTTC	CASSPQGAAKNIQYF
TRBJ2-1	TRBD1	TRBV14	-	TGTGCCAGCAGCCAAGATCAGGGGGCATCCTACAATGAGCAGTTCTTC	CASSQDQGASYNEQFF
TRBJ2-1	TRBD2	TRBV5-1	-	TGCGCCAGCAGCTTGGCTGGGACTAGCGGGGTCGATGAGCAGTTCTTC	CASSLAGTSGVDEQFF
TRBJ1-1	-	TRBV13	-	TGTGCCAGCAGCTCCCGCGATGAAGCTTTCTTT	CASSSRDEAFF
TRBJ2-7	TRBD2	TRBV7-2	-	TGTGCCAGCAGCTTAGCGCCTGGGGGGGGCTCCTACGAGCAGTACTTC	CASSLAPGGGSYEQYF
TRBJ1-2	TRBD1	TRBV6-1	-	TGTGCCAGCAGTGAGGGGACAGGGCAGAGCTATGGCTACACCTTC	CASSEGTGQSYGYTF
TRBJ2-7	TRBD2	TRBV6-5	-	TGTGCCAGCAGTTACTCTGTAGCGGGCTTCACCTACGAGCAGTACTTC	CASSYSVAGFTYEQYF
TRBJ2-5	TRBD1	TRBV7-3	-	TGTGCCAGCAGCTCAGGGGGCACAGAGACCCAGTACTTC	CASSSGGTETQYF
TRBJ2-7	-	TRBV6-2/TRBV6-3	-	TGTGCCAGCAGTTACTCTGGGGGAGGCAGGTACGAGCAGTACTTC	CASSYSGGGRYEQYF
TRBJ1-1	TRBD1	TRBV6-5	-	TGTGCCAGCAGTCCAGGGACAGCCTTGAAGGCTTTCTTT	CASSPGTALKAFF
TRBJ2-6	-	TRBV7-3	-	TGTGCCAGCAGCTTATCCCCCGGGATCTCTGGGGCCAACGTCCTGACTTTC	CASSLSPGISGANVLTF
TRBJ1-6	-	TRBV6-8	-	TGTGCCAGCAGTTACCACGATGGGTTGGGAGGGTATAATTCACCCCTCCACTTT	CASSYHDGLGGYNSPLHF
TRBJ2-3	-	TRBV7-9	-	TGTGCCAGCAGCTTAGAGCGAGGATGGGATACGCAGTATTTT	CASSLERGWDTQYF
TRBJ2-7	TRBD1	TRBV9	-	TGTGCCAGCAGCTTAGGACAGGATCGGGTCCACGAGCAGTACTTC	CASSLGQDRVHEQYF
TRBJ2-3	-	TRBV2	-	TGTGCCAGCACCCTAGCGTCTAGCACAGATACGCAGTATTTT	CASTLASSTDTQYF
TRBJ1-5	-	TRBV6-6	-	TGTGCCAGCAGACAGACGGGGAAGCCCCAGCATTTT	CASRQTGKPQHF
TRBJ1-1	-	TRBV4-1	once	TGCGCCAGCAGCCAAGAATCCCAAGGGGGCACTGAAGCTTTCTTT	CASSQESQGGTEAFF
TRBJ2-7	-	TRBV6-5	-	TGTGCCAGCAGTTACTCGGGCAGCTACGAGCAGTACTTC	CASSYSGSYEQYF
TRBJ2-2	-	TRBV13	-	TGTGCCAGCAGCTTAGGCGGGAGTGGGTCCGGGGAGCTGTTTTTT	CASSLGGSGSGELFF
TRBJ2-5	TRBD2	TRBV3-1/TRBV3-2	-	TGTGCCAGCACCCCGACTAGCGGGGGGTCCGAGACCCAGTACTTC	CASTPTSGGSETQYF
TRBJ2-3	-	TRBV24-1	-	TGTGCCACCAGTGATTTAAGCGGGACAGATACGCAGTATTTT	CATSDLSGTDTQYF
TRBJ2-7	-	TRBV11-2	-	TGTGCCAGCAGCTTAGATTTCTCTAGTCACGAGCAGTACTTC	CASSLDFSSHEQYF
TRBJ1-2	TRBD1	TRBV19	-	TGTGCCAGTAGTACCCCGGGACAGGGCTTCTTTCTTTATGGCTACACCTTC	CASSTPGQGFFLYGYTF
TRBJ2-3	TRBD2	TRBV19	once	TGTGCCAGTAGTACTAGCGGGAGATCAGATACGCAGTATTTT	CASSTSGRSDTQYF
TRBJ2-1	-	TRBV5-6	-	TGTGCCAGCAGCTTGAAGTTTAGGAGCTCCTACAATGAGCAGTTCTTC	CASSLKFRSSYNEQFF
TRBJ2-3	TRBD2	TRBV5-1	once	TGCGCCAGCAGCTTGAACCTACTAGCGGATTCTGGCACAGATACGCAGTATTTT	CASSLNLLADSGTDTQYF
TRBJ1-1	-	TRBV11-3	-	TGTGCCAGCAGCCAGGGGTCAATGAACACTGAAGCTTTCTTT	CASSQGSMNTEAFF
TRBJ1-6	TRBD1	TRBV6-2/TRBV6-3	-	TGTGCCAGCAGTTACCTGGGACAGTCACCCCTCCACTTT	CASSYLGQSPLHF
TRBJ2-5	-	TRBV28	-	TGTGCCAGCACTGGGGGGCAGGGGGAAGAGACCCAGTACTTC	CASTGGQGEETQYF
TRBJ2-7	TRBD1	TRBV10-3	once	TGTGCCATCACCGACAGGGAACCCCACGAGCAGTACTTC	CAITDREPHEQYF
TRBJ2-2	TRBD1	TRBV24-1	-	TGTGCCACCAGTGATCCAAGGACAGGGGGGGACACCGGGGAGCTGTTTTTT	CATSDPRTGGDTGELFF
TRBJ2-3	TRBD2	TRBV19	-	TGTGCCAGTAGTGCGGGACTAGCTTTGGGTACAGATACGCAGTATTTT	CASSAGLALGTDTQYF